The present T cell receptor (beta chain) was sequenced within a study of OX40 agonist ivuxolimab in advanced cancers. General study points: Within 6 weeks, CD4+ and CD8+ blood T cells expanded clonally at 0.1 to 3.0 mg/kg.

About this clone: Its antigen is not known.

TCRdb's copy holds only in-frame clones and misses some; the assay was immunoSEQ multiplex PCR. This sample yields around 37,000 clones, of which more than 75% are seen a single time; roughly 13% belongs to the top ten. The specimen comprised CD4+ or CD8+ T cells sorted from blood, sampled in a trial of the OX40 agonist ivuxolimab. The receptor was isolated from an adult with an advanced solid tumor such as melanoma, head and neck, liver or kidney cancer.

This CDR3 reads CASSLVAGGYNEQFF. As DNA, the CDR3 is TGTGCCAGCAGCTTAGTGGCGGGAGGGTACAATGAGCAGTTCTTC. The genes are TRBV7-2 and TRBJ2-1, with 9 positions matching TRBD2. V lost 1 base and J lost 4; bases outside the gene matches: 2. Germline-derived CDR1 and CDR2 are SGHTA and FQGNSA. The length of the CDR3 is 15 residues.